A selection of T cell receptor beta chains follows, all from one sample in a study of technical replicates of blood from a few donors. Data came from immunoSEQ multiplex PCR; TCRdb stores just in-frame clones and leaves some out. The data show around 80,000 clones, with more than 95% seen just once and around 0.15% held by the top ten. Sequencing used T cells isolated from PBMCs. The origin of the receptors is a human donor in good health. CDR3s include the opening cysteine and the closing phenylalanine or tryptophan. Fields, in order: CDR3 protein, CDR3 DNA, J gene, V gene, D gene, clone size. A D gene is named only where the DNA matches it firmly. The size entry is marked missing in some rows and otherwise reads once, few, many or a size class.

CASSPPGSEFTEAFF	TGTGCCAGCTCACCTCCGGGGAGCGAATTCACTGAAGCTTTCTTT	TRBJ1-1	TRBV18	NA	NA
CASSFLAGARGHNEQFF	TGTGCCAGCAGCTTTCTGGCGGGAGCGCGGGGCCACAATGAGCAGTTCTTC	TRBJ2-1	TRBV11-3	TRBD2	NA
CSVESARGYNEQFF	TGCAGCGTTGAATCGGCCCGGGGCTACAATGAGCAGTTCTTC	TRBJ2-1	TRBV29-1	NA	NA
CASSYGGFQETQYF	TGTGCCAGCAGTTACGGCGGGTTCCAAGAGACCCAGTACTTC	TRBJ2-5	TRBV6-5	NA	NA
CSLGEGEKLFF	TGCAGTCTAGGGGAGGGTGAAAAACTGTTTTTT	TRBJ1-4	TRBV29-1	NA	NA
CASSHQGTRDEQYF	TGTGCCAGCAGTCATCAGGGTACCCGCGACGAGCAGTACTTC	TRBJ2-7	TRBV27	NA	NA
CASSYSGGAIDTQYF	TGTGCCAGCAGTTACAGCGGGGGGGCCATAGATACGCAGTATTTT	TRBJ2-3	TRBV6-5	TRBD2	NA
CASSPTGGASTGELFF	TGCGCCAGCAGTCCGACAGGGGGCGCGAGCACCGGGGAGCTGTTTTTT	TRBJ2-2	TRBV5-1	TRBD1	NA
CASSYDQRRQNIQYF	TGTGCCAGCAGTTACGACCAGCGGCGTCAAAACATTCAGTACTTC	TRBJ2-4	TRBV6-5	NA	NA
CSVEDFRTGEGGTEAFF	TGCAGCGTTGAAGATTTTCGGACAGGGGAGGGCGGCACTGAAGCTTTCTTT	TRBJ1-1	TRBV29-1	TRBD1	NA
CASSPPTSAQETQYF	TGCGCCAGCAGCCCGCCCACTAGCGCCCAAGAGACCCAGTACTTC	TRBJ2-5	TRBV5-1	TRBD2	once
CASSPGVGEKLFF	TGTGCCAGCAGCCCGGGGGTTGGTGAAAAACTGTTTTTT	TRBJ1-4	TRBV14	NA	NA
CASSLEFGGSYGYTF	TGTGCCAGCAGCTTAGAGTTTGGGGGGAGCTATGGCTACACCTTC	TRBJ1-2	TRBV7-9	NA	NA
CASSVATRAGELFF	TGTGCCAGCAGTGTCGCGACTAGGGCCGGGGAGCTGTTTTTT	TRBJ2-2	TRBV27	NA	NA
CATSGRPYEQYF	TGTGCCACTTCCGGGAGACCCTACGAGCAGTACTTC	TRBJ2-7	TRBV28	NA	NA
CASSISGYSATGELFF	TGTGCCAGTAGTATTTCCGGGTATAGTGCCACCGGGGAGCTGTTTTTT	TRBJ2-2	TRBV19	NA	NA
CASRRTSESYNEQFF	TGCGCCAGCAGACGGACTAGCGAATCGTACAATGAGCAGTTCTTC	TRBJ2-1	TRBV5-1	TRBD2	NA
CASSPGQGDYEQYF	TGCGCCAGCAGCCCGGGACAGGGTGATTACGAGCAGTACTTC	TRBJ2-7	TRBV5-1	TRBD1	once
CASSVGGAGPNNEQFF	TGTGCCAGCAGCGTAGGAGGAGCGGGACCGAACAATGAGCAGTTCTTC	TRBJ2-1	TRBV9	TRBD2	NA
CASSPRQDGSVQYF	TGTGCCAGCAGCCCACGACAGGACGGTTCAGTGCAGTACTTC	TRBJ2-7	TRBV7-9	NA	NA
CASETGGGHQPQHF	TGTGCCAGCGAAACGGGGGGAGGACATCAGCCCCAGCATTTT	TRBJ1-5	TRBV7-8	NA	NA
CASSLGAHTEAFF	TGTGCCAGCAGTTTGGGAGCGCACACTGAAGCTTTCTTT	TRBJ1-1	TRBV27	NA	NA
CASRRGQTYGYTF	TGTGCCAGCCGTCGTGGACAGACGTATGGCTACACCTTC	TRBJ1-2	TRBV19	NA	NA
CASSLTSGGDTDTQYF	TGTGCCAGCAGCCTCACTAGCGGGGGGGACACAGATACGCAGTATTTT	TRBJ2-3	TRBV9	TRBD2	NA
CASSYSSSFYGYTF	TGTGCCAGCAGTTACTCGAGTAGCTTCTATGGCTACACCTTC	TRBJ1-2	TRBV6-5	NA	NA
CASSWGDFSASGNTIYF	TGTGCCAGCAGCTGGGGGGACTTTTCCGCCTCTGGAAACACCATATATTTT	TRBJ1-3	TRBV7-9	NA	NA
CASSEAIPTDTQYF	TGTGCCAGCAGTGAGGCTATTCCCACAGATACGCAGTATTTT	TRBJ2-3	TRBV27	NA	NA
CASWGLRGVQETQYF	TGTGCCAGCTGGGGTTTGCGGGGTGTTCAAGAGACCCAGTACTTC	TRBJ2-5	TRBV27	NA	NA
CASSEVPLAGYQETQYF	TGTGCCAGCAGCGAAGTCCCCCTAGCGGGGTACCAAGAGACCCAGTACTTC	TRBJ2-5	TRBV9	TRBD2	NA
CATWSLAGDTGELFF	TGTGCCACCTGGAGCCTAGCGGGGGACACCGGGGAGCTGTTTTTT	TRBJ2-2	TRBV10-3	TRBD2	NA
CASSQSGTATLGNTIYF	TGCGCCAGCAGCCAATCTGGGACAGCAACTCTTGGAAACACCATATATTTT	TRBJ1-3	TRBV4-1	TRBD1	NA
CASSADRVAYEQYF	TGTGCCAGCAGCGCCGACAGGGTTGCCTACGAGCAGTACTTC	TRBJ2-7	TRBV5-4	TRBD1	NA
CASSLDWEGETQYF	TGTGCCAGCAGCTTAGACTGGGAGGGGGAGACCCAGTACTTC	TRBJ2-5	TRBV7-2	TRBD2	once
CASSEQPGGLQPQHF	TGTGCCAGCAGTGAACAGCCAGGGGGATTGCAGCCCCAGCATTTT	TRBJ1-5	TRBV2	TRBD1	NA
CASSLTVPPGNTIYF	TGTGCCAGCAGCTTAACCGTCCCCCCCGGAAACACCATATATTTT	TRBJ1-3	TRBV7-3	NA	once
CASSGTGAGNTIYF	TGTGCCAGCAGCGGGACAGGGGCTGGAAACACCATATATTTT	TRBJ1-3	TRBV6-5	TRBD1	NA
CAIFGGRLDTQYF	TGTGCCATCTTCGGGGGTCGATTAGATACGCAGTATTTT	TRBJ2-3	TRBV10-3	NA	NA
CASSGGLTSGFNEQFF	TGTGCCAGCAGCGGGGGCTTGACTAGCGGGTTCAATGAGCAGTTCTTC	TRBJ2-1	TRBV5-8	TRBD2	NA
CASSGGQPQHF	TGTGCCAGCAGTGGAGGGCAGCCCCAGCATTTT	TRBJ1-5	TRBV2	NA	NA
CASSAGTGVSQYF	TGTGCCAGCAGCGCCGGGACAGGGGTTAGTCAGTACTTC	TRBJ2-7	TRBV2	TRBD1	NA
CASSPGGGYNSPLHF	TGTGCCAGCAGCCCCGGGGGGGGGTATAATTCACCCCTCCACTTT	TRBJ1-6	TRBV2	NA	once
CASSSGGLRVYLQETQYF	TGCGCCAGCAGCTCTGGGGGCCTGCGGGTGTACCTCCAAGAGACCCAGTACTTC	TRBJ2-5	TRBV5-1	NA	NA
CASSARGVTEAFF	TGTGCCAGCAGTGCCAGGGGAGTCACTGAAGCTTTCTTT	TRBJ1-1	TRBV2	NA	NA
CAWSVWGLDTQYF	TGTGCCTGGAGTGTATGGGGGCTTGATACGCAGTATTTT	TRBJ2-3	TRBV30	NA	NA
CASSEGRTSGRVGETQYF	TGTGCCAGCAGTGAAGGAAGGACTAGCGGGAGGGTGGGGGAGACCCAGTACTTC	TRBJ2-5	TRBV6-1	TRBD2	NA
CAWSGAFSHWAFF	TGTGCCTGGAGTGGGGCTTTTAGTCACTGGGCTTTCTTT	TRBJ1-1	TRBV30	NA	NA
CASSSTDRGRNEQFF	TGTGCCAGCAGCTCAACAGACAGGGGGCGAAATGAGCAGTTCTTC	TRBJ2-1	TRBV7-6	TRBD1	NA
CASGPTGFVRTEAFF	TGTGCCAGCGGACCTACAGGGTTTGTGCGGACTGAAGCTTTCTTT	TRBJ1-1	TRBV6-1	NA	NA
CSVPGVGELFF	TGCAGCGTCCCAGGGGTCGGGGAGCTGTTTTTT	TRBJ2-2	TRBV29-1	NA	NA
CASSLQGVASGNTIYF	TGTGCCAGCAGTCTACAGGGAGTCGCCTCTGGAAACACCATATATTTT	TRBJ1-3	TRBV6-6	NA	NA
CASSLGAGTEAFF	TGTGCCAGCAGCTTAGGGGCGGGCACTGAAGCTTTCTTT	TRBJ1-1	TRBV7-9	NA	NA
CASRQQGWGEQFF	TGTGCCAGCAGACAACAGGGTTGGGGTGAGCAGTTCTTC	TRBJ2-1	TRBV6-5	NA	NA
CASSPSRGPYNEQFF	TGTGCCAGCTCACCAAGCAGGGGTCCCTACAATGAGCAGTTCTTC	TRBJ2-1	TRBV18	NA	once
CATRGQGPNQPQHF	TGCGCCACCAGAGGTCAGGGCCCCAATCAGCCCCAGCATTTT	TRBJ1-5	TRBV4-1	NA	NA
CSVGSGQAYEQYF	TGCAGCGTTGGGAGTGGACAGGCTTACGAGCAGTACTTC	TRBJ2-7	TRBV29-1	TRBD1	NA